This T cell receptor beta chain was sequenced for a study of beta chain features in type 1 diabetes. Expressed TCRB transcripts got sequenced, as all isolated RNA was reverse transcribed. Clones were read by immunoSEQ multiplex PCR, and TCRdb kept only the in-frame ones, dropping some. The table shows around 430,000 clones, with roughly 31% occurring only once. The CDR3 covers 12 residues. The germline V gene has CDR1 GTSNPN and CDR2 SVGIG (reference sequence). V was shortened by 7 bases and J by 7 bases, with 16 bases between the two germline ends. Source material: naive CD4+ T cells from blood. The sequence derives from a man in his late teens or twenties in good health. The rearrangement joins TRBV30 to TRBJ1-2; TRBD1 is a possible D gene (5 bases). The CDR3 DNA follows: TGTGCCTACTTGACCGGGGCGCGTGGCTACACCTTC. Translated, it gives CAYLTGARGYTF.